This is a list of T cell receptor beta chains from one sample in a study of tumor and adjacent non-tumor tissue in lung cancer. MiXCR was run by TCRdb on the multiplex PCR reads, yielding one entry per CDR3 protein. The sample consists of approximately 90,000 distinct CDR3 sequences, just over 65% of them appearing once. The sequenced sample was lung tumor tissue. Receptors originate from a man in his sixties with non-small cell lung cancer. Each CDR3 is given with its conserved first and last residue. D genes are given only for firm matches. Clone sizes are given selectively: once, few, many, or a class where the clone is expanded.

v_call	j_call	clone_size	d_call	cdr3_length	cdr3_nt	cdr3_aa
TRBV12-3/TRBV12-4	TRBJ2-4	NA	NA	12	TGTGCCAGTCCCCTAGCCAAAAACATTCAGTACTTC	CASPLAKNIQYF
TRBV6-1	TRBJ1-2	many	NA	13	TGTGCCAGCAGGATGGGGGGGCCCTATGGCTACACCTTC	CASRMGGPYGYTF
TRBV9	TRBJ2-2	NA	NA	14	TGTGCCAGTGAGGGGGGGGCTTACACCGGGGAGCTGTTTTTT	CASEGGAYTGELFF
TRBV4-3	TRBJ1-2	NA	NA	14	TGCTCCATCAGCCAAGATACGTCAGGGGCTGGCTACACCTTC	CSISQDTSGAGYTF
TRBV7-9	TRBJ1-2	few	TRBD1	14	TGTGCCAGCAGCCAGCCGGGACAGTCTAACATGGACACCTTC	CASSQPGQSNMDTF
TRBV6-5	TRBJ1-1	NA	NA	13	TGTGCCAGCAGCTCGGGAAGGAAGACTGAAGCTTCCTTT	CASSSGRKTEASF
TRBV12-3/TRBV12-4	TRBJ1-2	NA	TRBD1	12	TGTGCCAGCAACAGGGACAGCTATGACTACACCTTC	CASNRDSYDYTF
TRBV11-3	TRBJ2-3	NA	NA	16	TGTGCCAGCAGCTTAGGGATCACTGGCCCCACATATACGCAGTATTTT	CASSLGITGPTYTQYF
TRBV4-2	TRBJ2-3	many	TRBD2	18	TGTGCCAGCAGCCAAACCGCCTCTAGCGGGGGGGCCGCAGATACGCAGTATTTT	CASSQTASSGGAADTQYF
TRBV6-2/TRBV6-3	TRBJ2-2	NA	NA	15	TGTGCCAGCAGCCCTACCGGGGCCAATGCCGGGGAGCTGTTTTTT	CASSPTGANAGELFF
TRBV6-2/TRBV6-3	TRBJ1-2	many	NA	15	TGTGCCAGCAGTTCGATACTATCTTCAGGATATGGCTACACCTTC	CASSSILSSGYGYTF
TRBV12-3/TRBV12-4	TRBJ2-3	NA	TRBD2	18	TGTGCCAACAGCCCTCCCTTCATAGCGGGACTTGCCAGAGATACGCAGTATTTT	CANSPPFIAGLARDTQYF
TRBV11-2	TRBJ2-1	NA	NA	15	TGTGCCAGCAGCTTAGGAGGACGGGGTGGCGATGAGCACTTCTTC	CASSLGGRGGDEHFF
TRBV19	TRBJ1-5	few	NA	11	TGTGCCAGTAGAGCCGGACAGACGAAAGTATTT	CASRAGQTKVF
TRBV6-2/TRBV6-3	TRBJ2-7	many	TRBD1	15	TGTGCCAGCAGTTACTCGTTGGGACAGGCTTACGAGCAGTACTTC	CASSYSLGQAYEQYF
TRBV6-5	TRBJ1-6	NA	TRBD1	16	TGTGCCAGCAGTTACTCGGGACAGGGAGGTCATTCATCCCTCCACTTC	CASSYSGQGGHSSLHF
TRBV11-3	TRBJ1-6	NA	NA	13	TGTGCCAGCAGCTTAGGAAGAGCCTCACCCCTCCACTTT	CASSLGRASPLHF
TRBV4-1	TRBJ2-2	once	TRBD1	19	TGCGCCGGCAGCCAAGACTTGGGGGGGACAGGGAGGAACACCGGGGAGCTGTTTTTT	CAGSQDLGGTGRNTGELFF
TRBV29-1	TRBJ1-1	many	NA	12	TGCAGCGTTGCGGGGGCGGGGGCTGAAGCTTTCTTT	CSVAGAGAEAFF
TRBV4-1	TRBJ2-7	many	NA	15	TGCGCCAGCAGCCAAAACCCCACCCTTACCTACGAGCAGTACTTC	CASSQNPTLTYEQYF
TRBV6-6	TRBJ1-2	few	NA	15	TGTGCCAGCAACACTAGGGACCTTCTTAACTATGGCCACACCTTC	CASNTRDLLNYGHTF
TRBV11-2	TRBJ2-3	medium-sized	NA	15	TGTGCCAGCAGCCTGGGGCAGGGGGGCGCAGATACGCAGTATTTT	CASSLGQGGADTQYF
TRBV7-8	TRBJ2-7	many	NA	12	TGTGCCAGCAGCTTAGACAGCCACGAGCAGTACTTC	CASSLDSHEQYF
TRBV29-1	TRBJ2-1	NA	TRBD2	16	TGCAGCGTCGAAATAAGGACTAGCGAGGCCCACAATGAGCAGCTCTTC	CSVEIRTSEAHNEQLF
TRBV29-1	TRBJ1-1	NA	NA	10	TGCAGCGTTGAGGAGATGAAAGCTTCCTTT	CSVEEMKASF
TRBV6-5	TRBJ2-6	NA	NA	15	TGTGCCAGCAGTTTGGGGGGCGCTGGGGTTAACGTCCTGACTTTC	CASSLGGAGVNVLTF
TRBV4-1	TRBJ1-1	once	NA	15	TGCGCCAGCAGCCAAATTACTGGGTTGGATACTGAAGCTTTCTTT	CASSQITGLDTEAFF
TRBV29-1	TRBJ2-2	once	TRBD2	16	TGCAGTGTTGGTCTGGCCGGGACTAGTTCTTTCGGGGAGCTGTTTTTT	CSVGLAGTSSFGELFF
TRBV7-9	TRBJ2-5	NA	NA	14	TGTTCCAGCAGCATTCCGGGACCCACAGAGACCCAGTACTTC	CSSSIPGPTETQYF